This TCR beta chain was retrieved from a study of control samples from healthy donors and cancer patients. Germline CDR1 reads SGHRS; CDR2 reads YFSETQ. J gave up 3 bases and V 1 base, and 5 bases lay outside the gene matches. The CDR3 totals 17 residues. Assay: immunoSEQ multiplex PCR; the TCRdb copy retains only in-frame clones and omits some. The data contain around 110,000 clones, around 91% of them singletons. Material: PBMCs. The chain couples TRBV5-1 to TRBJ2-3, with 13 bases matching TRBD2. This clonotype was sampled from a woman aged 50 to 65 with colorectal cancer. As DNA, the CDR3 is TGCGCCAGCAGCTTGACACTAGCGGGAGGGCCTACAGATACGCAGTATTTT. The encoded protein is CASSLTLAGGPTDTQYF.